This T cell receptor beta chain was captured by sequencing in a study of T cells in Graves' hyperthyroidism and ophthalmopathy (dated by TCRdb to the late 2010s). With regard to the full study: Peripheral blood samples were taken at initial diagnosis, before any treatment was given. To identify distinguishing TCR V-J signatures, a discovery cohort of 90 to 100 patients was used, comprising under 45 with Graves' ophthalmopathy and 57 with stable Graves' hyperthyroidism. Once sampling was done, hyperthyroidism patients were given methimazole at a starting dose of 30 mg daily, whereas ophthalmopathy patients were given high-dose intravenous methylprednisolone. According to the paper, TCR Vbeta CDR3 sequencing was carried out on over 130 peripheral blood samples, which came from 40 to 45 ophthalmopathy, about 75 hyperthyroidism and around 17 progressor patients. In about six Graves' hyperthyroidism patients, the study also compared T-cell repertoires from thyroid tissue with T-cell repertoires from blood. The approximately 90 discovery patients were divided at random into training and test sets in a 7:3 ratio. Prospective prediction of ophthalmopathy was tested in an independent validation cohort of 18 to 20 hyperthyroidism patients and 15 to 17 patients who later progressed to ophthalmopathy.

Ophthalmopathy patients had moderately to severely active disease, with a Clinical Activity Score of 3 or more, a NOSPECS grade of 4 or more, and a disease duration of less than 3 months. Patients with uncontrolled infections, other autoimmune diseases, pregnancy or lactation were excluded. Diagnoses relied on clinical symptoms, serum thyroxine and TRAb, thyroid ultrasound and orbital computed tomography. PBMCs were separated from under 11 ml of fresh peripheral blood using Ficoll-Paque density gradient centrifugation. Trizol reagent was used to extract total RNA, and RNA quality was then checked on an Agilent 2100 Bioanalyzer. Overall study results and their limits: During validation, the model predicted progression to ophthalmopathy a median of around 7 months ahead of onset, with roughly 65% sensitivity and 72.22% specificity. Most expanded thyroid clonotypes (frequency above 0.001) were also found in blood, which suggests that blood repertoires may mirror thyroid immune responses. No statistical method was used to set the sample size in advance, and investigators knew the group allocation. In cross-validation, a model built on a 13 V-J signature told ophthalmopathy apart from stable hyperthyroidism with over 85% sensitivity and about 81% specificity, and in testing the same model reached 80%/75%.

Counted from cysteine to phenylalanine, this CDR3 has 13 amino acids. Just CDR3 DNA is preserved here, 39 bases in frame from base 1. Deletion took 3 bases off V and 0 bases off J, with a span of 7 bases between the germline ends. CDR1 and CDR2, per the germline V gene (reference sequence), are GTSNPN and SVGIG. This clonotype was detected many times. The antigen it binds to is not known. The input lacks base qualities; no much larger clone sits a single base away. TCR beta CDR3 regions were amplified from RNA transcripts. The first round of RT-PCR for the TCR CDR3 was performed with the HTBI primer set and the Qiagen OneStep RT-PCR kit. Libraries were constructed in a second round of multiplex PCR, after which size selection and purification were carried out. The libraries were sequenced on an Illumina HiSeq2000 using paired-end 100 bp reads. The study's own analysis went as follows. SOAPnuke was used to process the raw data, with reads discarded if the reads contained adapters or uncalled bases, had a mean Phred below 15, or lacked an exact constant-primer or identifier match. COPE v1.2.5 was used to merge the high-quality paired reads, and each unique nucleotide sequence was defined as a clonotype. MiTCR v1.1 was used to align the clonotypes against IMGT TRBV, TRBD and TRBJ reference segments. The analysis included only V-J combinations with a frequency above 0.0001, which together covered around 99% of the repertoires. A TCS score was defined as the ratio between F50 (clonal expansion) and ExV (chaos), using BLOSUM62-based TCRdist between CDR3 peptides within each V-J. Welch's t-statistics and random forest reduced roughly 500 V-J features to roughly 13, which were used in a naive Bayes classifier (R e1071). The raw public reads went through TCRdb reprocessing: fastp at Q25, MiXCR clone calling, in-frame beta chains kept. Every CDR3 protein is listed once, alongside the most common genes and DNA of its rows. V and J calls and clone size were set by TCRdb, not the authors. This sample has more than 350,000 distinct CDR3 sequences in its table, and roughly 15% of those were observed once. The ten largest clones take up around 20% of the sample.

The sequence came from a woman aged 25 to 39 with Graves' ophthalmopathy. Sequencing used blood. Recombination linked TRBV30 to TRBJ2-3; the D gene is possibly TRBD1 or TRBD2, with 5 bases matching each. The DNA sequence is TGTGCCTGGAGAGGGGAGAGCACAGATACGCAGTATTTT. It is translated as CAWRGESTDTQYF.